One sample yielded the 5 T cell receptor beta chains listed below, sequenced in a study of cytomegalovirus exposure and HLA in healthy donors. The PCR ran on 60 Vbeta and 13 Jbeta primers. The table came from immunoSEQ multiplex PCR; TCRdb's copy has only in-frame clones and leaves some out. The sample lists about 180,000 clones, more than 60% occurring once. Input material: PBMCs. The source of these receptors is a woman in her 50s in good health and CMV-seropositive.

CDR3 region: CASSVRSYNEQFF. The CDR3 region has the DNA TGTGCCAGCAGTGTTCGCTCCTACAATGAGCAGTTCTTC. This chain joins TRBV2 and TRBJ2-1; D is uncertain. V was pared by 4 bases and J by 0 bases, with 4 bases between. Germline V lookup: CDR1 SNHLY, CDR2 FYNNEI. The CDR3 is 13 amino acids.

On this clone itself: One end of the junction varies from germline; a read error may be responsible. This sample includes further DNA sequences coding for the same CDR3. The V gene is TRBV9, the J gene TRBJ1-3; 10 positions agree with TRBD1. CDR1 is SGDLS and CDR2 is YYNGEE in the germline V gene. This CDR3 has 17 amino acids. CDR3 protein: CASSPRGGQGLGNTIYF. CDR3 nucleotides: TGCGCCAGCAGCCCCCGGGGGGGACAGGGGCTTGGAAACACCATATATTTT. Filled out from reference TRBV9 and TRBJ1-3, the complete variable domain reads DSGVTQTPKHLITATGQRVTLRCSPRSGDLSVYWYQQSLDQGLQFLIQYYNGEERAKGNILERFSAQQFPDLHSELNLSSLELGDSALYFCASSPRGGQGLGNTIYFGEGSWLTVV.

This chain joins TRBV7-2 and TRBJ2-7; 9 bases map to TRBD2. The CDR3 runs 14 residues. The germline V gene has CDR1 SGHTA and CDR2 FQGNSA. The J segment lost 3 bases and the V segment lost 3 bases, leaving 3 bases of the junction unmatched. DNA for the CDR3: TGTGCCAGCAGCTTCGTAGCGGGAGTCTACGAGCAGTACTTC. Its protein product is CASSFVAGVYEQYF. The full variable domain, in which reference TRBV7-2 and TRBJ2-7 provide the parts outside the CDR3, is GAGVSQSPSNKVTEKGKDVELRCDPISGHTALYWYRQSLGQGLEFLIYFQGNSAPDKSGLPSDRFSAERTGGSVSTLTIQRTQQEDSAVYLCASSFVAGVYEQYFGPGTRLTVT.

The V gene is TRBV7-2, the J gene TRBJ2-7; 7 bases match TRBD2. Germline lookup yields CDR1 SGHTA and CDR2 FQGNSA. The J segment lost 2 bases and the V segment lost 5 bases, leaving 9 bases of the junction unmatched. The CDR3 runs to 15 residues. The CDR3: CASSPLGGSAYEQYF. The CDR3 DNA is TGTGCCAGCAGCCCTCTTGGCGGGAGCGCCTACGAGCAGTACTTC.

Notes on this clone: Other DNA sequences in this sample translate to the same CDR3. The genes are TRBV2 and TRBJ2-3, with 13 bases lining up with TRBD2. After removal of 9 bases from V and 6 bases from J, the junction contained 9 bases not matched to a gene. Per the germline V gene, CDR1 is SNHLY and CDR2 is FYNNEI. This CDR3 spans 15 amino acids. In DNA, the CDR3 is TGTGCCAGTAGGGGGACTAGCGGGACGGGTGATACGCAGTATTTT. Protein: CASRGTSGTGDTQYF.